The rows below give T cell receptor beta chains drawn from one sample of a study of T cells in tuberculosis. Produced via immunoSEQ multiplex PCR; TCRdb's table is partial and in-frame only. The data contain about 10,000 clones, about 93% of them singletons. Material: PBMCs. Receptor source: an adult with tuberculosis. CDR3s leave out the opening cysteine and the closing phenylalanine or tryptophan. A D gene is named only where the DNA matches it firmly. Not all rows give a size; the values are once, few, many and, for expanded clones, a class.

. . TRBV6-1 ASSDRANEQY
. . TRBV9 ASSVEGDINYGYT
. TRBD2 TRBV5-1 ASSLDGSGGVGETQY
. TRBD1 TRBV6-6 ASRGDRVSGNTIY
. . TRBV7-9 ASGGYYEQY
. . TRBV9 ASSASSVDTQY
. . TRBV19 ASSWGPNEKLF
. . TRBV5-1 ASSLVGRDNSPLH
. TRBD2 TRBV19 ASSMSGTSGFNEQF
. TRBD1 TRBV6-4 ASSDPDRGLVEETQY
. TRBD1 TRBV5-1 ASSLVGTGITYEQY
once . TRBV30 AWRPRGINEQF
. . TRBV7-8 ASSLDRGTDTQY
once . TRBV2 ASSLTGNTEAF
. . TRBV13 ASSLDLGGARTDTQY
. TRBD1 TRBV29-1 SVEGQGASEYGYT
once . TRBV10-1 ASRDPGSDTQY
. . TRBV2 ASTEAGLTFNQPQH
. . TRBV18 ASSPPSSRRGYGYT
. . TRBV10-1 ASSESRAKEGYT
. . TRBV29-1 SVEVRYGYT
. . TRBV7-9 ASSLAGRESQETQY
. . TRBV5-1 ASSGGTPEYDEQF
. TRBD2 TRBV11-2 ASSFLIREGKYEQY
. . TRBV29-1 SVSQGNTEAF
. . TRBV19 ASSRDTVRELF
once TRBD1 TRBV14 ASSLGQWVTEAF
. . TRBV2 ASSEAYRVDT
. . TRBV27 ASSPTSMHQETQY
. . TRBV7-2 ASSTRGGDNEQF
once TRBD1 TRBV2 ASILGQGGETQY
. TRBD1 TRBV30 AWSVGGGNEKLF
few . TRBV5-1 ASKDLLARDEQY
once TRBD1 TRBV5-4 ASSANRGANYGYT
once . TRBV5-4 ASSSATGLAF
. . TRBV6-5 ASRDITSTEAF